There are many counts of the clone carrying this TCR beta chain. Libraries of TCR beta came from iRepertoire HTBI primers plus Arm-PCR of CDR3 regions. TCRdb called the multiplex PCR reads again in MiXCR, with one record for every CDR3 protein. The data contain approximately 500,000 distinct CDR3 sequences, roughly 21% of them singletons. V was clipped by 4 bases and J by 1 base; unmatched bases: 2. The CDR3 sequence is 14 residues long. The germline gives CDR1 MNHNS, CDR2 SASEGT. Time point: persistent/refractory GD, antithyroid drugs over 5 years with positive TRAb. Extracted PBMC RNA gave rise to the TCR library. This sample is drawn from a study of regulatory T cells in long-lasting Graves disease.

The chain recombines TRBV6-1 with TRBJ2-7, with 9 bases matching TRBD1. This clonotype was sampled from a female donor with Graves disease. Sequencing used peripheral blood mononuclear cells (PBMCs), obtained when the disease was refractory, from a patient treated with antithyroid drugs. The CDR3 reads CASSGGTGSYEQYF. In nucleotides, the CDR3 is TGTGCCAGCAGTGGCGGGACAGGGTCCTACGAGCAGTACTTC.